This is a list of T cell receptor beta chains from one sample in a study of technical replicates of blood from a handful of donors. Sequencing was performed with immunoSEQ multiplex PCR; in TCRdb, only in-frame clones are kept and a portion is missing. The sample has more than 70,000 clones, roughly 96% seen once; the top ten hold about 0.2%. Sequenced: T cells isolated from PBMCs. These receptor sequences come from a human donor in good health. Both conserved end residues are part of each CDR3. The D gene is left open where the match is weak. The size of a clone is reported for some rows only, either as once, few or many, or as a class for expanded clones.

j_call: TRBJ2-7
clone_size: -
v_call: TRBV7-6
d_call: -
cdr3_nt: TGTGCCAGCAGCAACCGGGACAACCCGAACTACGAGCAGTACTTC
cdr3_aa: CASSNRDNPNYEQYF

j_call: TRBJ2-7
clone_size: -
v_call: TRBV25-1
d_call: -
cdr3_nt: TGTGCCAGCATCCCGCGGACAGTCTTCTACGAGCAGTACTTC
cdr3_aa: CASIPRTVFYEQYF

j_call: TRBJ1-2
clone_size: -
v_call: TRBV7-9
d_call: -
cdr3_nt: TGTGCCAGCAGCAGGGGCTATGGCTACACCTTC
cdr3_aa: CASSRGYGYTF

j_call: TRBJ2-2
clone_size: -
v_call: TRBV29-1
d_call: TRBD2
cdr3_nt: TGCAGCGTTGGAGGACTAGCGGGAGGCGGGGAGCTGTTTTTT
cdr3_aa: CSVGGLAGGGELFF

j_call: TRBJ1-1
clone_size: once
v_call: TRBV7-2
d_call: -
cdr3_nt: TGTGCCAGCAGCTTAGGAGGGACTCTTAAGATTGCTTTCTTT
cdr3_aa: CASSLGGTLKIAFF

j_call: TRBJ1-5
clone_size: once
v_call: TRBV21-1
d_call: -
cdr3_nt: TGTGCCAGCAGAGACAGGGTGAAGCCCCAGCATTTT
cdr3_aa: CASRDRVKPQHF

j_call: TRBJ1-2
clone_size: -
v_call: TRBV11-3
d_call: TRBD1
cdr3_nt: TGTGCCAGCAGCAGAGGACAGGGGGCGACCTATGGCTACACCTTC
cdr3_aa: CASSRGQGATYGYTF

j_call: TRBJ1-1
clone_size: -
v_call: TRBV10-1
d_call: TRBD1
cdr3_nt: TGCGCCAGCAGTGAGTCGAACAGGGGGAACACTGAAGCTTTCTTT
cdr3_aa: CASSESNRGNTEAFF

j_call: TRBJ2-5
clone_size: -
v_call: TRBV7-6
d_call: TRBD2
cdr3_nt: TGTGCCAGCAGCTTGGGAAGCGGGGAACAAGAGACCCAGTACTTC
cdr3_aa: CASSLGSGEQETQYF

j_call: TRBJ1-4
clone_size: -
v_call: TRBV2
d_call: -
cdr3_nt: TGTGCCAGCAGTGAAGTGACCGAAGGGGGGGCAGAAAAACTGTTTTTT
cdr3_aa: CASSEVTEGGAEKLFF

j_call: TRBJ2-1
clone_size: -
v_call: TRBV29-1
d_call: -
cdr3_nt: TGCAGCGTTGATAGCTACAATGATCAGTTCTTC
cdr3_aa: CSVDSYNDQFF

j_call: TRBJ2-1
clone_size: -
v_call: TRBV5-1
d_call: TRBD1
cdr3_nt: TGCGCCAGCAGCGGGGGGACAGGGAAGAATGAGCAGTTCTTC
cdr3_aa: CASSGGTGKNEQFF

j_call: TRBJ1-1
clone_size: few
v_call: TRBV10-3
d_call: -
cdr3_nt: TGTGCCATCAGTGAGACGGAGTGGACAGCCTTCGCGAACACTGAAGCTTTCTTT
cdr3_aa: CAISETEWTAFANTEAFF

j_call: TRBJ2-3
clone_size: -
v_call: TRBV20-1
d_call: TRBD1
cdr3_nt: TGCAGTGCTCGACAGGGTGATACGCAGTATTTT
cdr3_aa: CSARQGDTQYF

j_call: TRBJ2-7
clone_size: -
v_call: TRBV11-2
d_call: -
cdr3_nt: TGTGCCAGCAGCTTCAGGGCAAACGAGCAGTACTTC
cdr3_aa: CASSFRANEQYF

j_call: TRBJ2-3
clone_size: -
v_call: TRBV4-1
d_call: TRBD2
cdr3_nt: TGCGCCAGCAGCCTTCGACTAGCGGGAGTAAGCCACACAGATACGCAGTATTTT
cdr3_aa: CASSLRLAGVSHTDTQYF

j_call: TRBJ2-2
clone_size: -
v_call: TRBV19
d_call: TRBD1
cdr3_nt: TGTGCCAGTAGTATGACAGGGGCTAGCACCGGGGAGCTGTTTTTT
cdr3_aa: CASSMTGASTGELFF

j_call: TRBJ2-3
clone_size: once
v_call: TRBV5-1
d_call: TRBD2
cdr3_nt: TGCGCCAGCAGAAATAGCGGGAGTAGGGGAACAGATACGCAGTATTTT
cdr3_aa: CASRNSGSRGTDTQYF

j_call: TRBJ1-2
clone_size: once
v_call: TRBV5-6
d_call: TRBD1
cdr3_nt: TGTGCCAGCAGCTTGGCCTCATCAACCGGGACAGGGAACTATGGCTACACCTTC
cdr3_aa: CASSLASSTGTGNYGYTF

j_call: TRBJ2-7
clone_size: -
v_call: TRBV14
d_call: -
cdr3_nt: TGTGCCAGCAGCCTTACTTCCGAGCAGTACTTC
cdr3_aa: CASSLTSEQYF

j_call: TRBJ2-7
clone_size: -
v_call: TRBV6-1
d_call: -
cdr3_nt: TGTGCCAGCAGTGACAGGGGATTCTACGAGCAGTACTTC
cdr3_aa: CASSDRGFYEQYF

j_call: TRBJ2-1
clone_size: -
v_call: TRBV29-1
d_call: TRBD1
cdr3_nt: TGCAGCGTTGTATCCCGGGACAGGCCCTACAATGAGCAGTTCTTC
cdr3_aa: CSVVSRDRPYNEQFF

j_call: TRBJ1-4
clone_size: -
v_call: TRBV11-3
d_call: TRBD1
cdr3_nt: TGTGCCAGCAGCCACGACAGGGGTAATGAAAAACTGTTTTTT
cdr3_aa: CASSHDRGNEKLFF

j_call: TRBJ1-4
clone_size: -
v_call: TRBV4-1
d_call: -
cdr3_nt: TGCGCCAGCAGCCACGTACATACGGGACAAGTTCGGGAAAAACTGTTTTTT
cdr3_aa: CASSHVHTGQVREKLFF

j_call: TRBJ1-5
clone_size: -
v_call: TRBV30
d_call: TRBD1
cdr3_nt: TGTGCCTGGAGACAGGGGAATCAGCCCCAGCATTTT
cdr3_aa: CAWRQGNQPQHF